The present entry profiles one T cell receptor (beta chain) with its context. The antigen is unknown. The source of the sample is a study of cytomegalovirus exposure and HLA in healthy donors. Study background: Earlier, some 180 million T cells were analyzed, and some 120 million unique TCR beta sequences were found among them.

The study ran its PCR with 60 Vbeta and 13 Jbeta primers. In the source study's methods: There were some 87 million unique TCR beta chains by a later count, and around 10 million of them were shared. Generated by immunoSEQ multiplex PCR, the TCRdb table keeps only in-frame clones and is missing some. The D gene and trimming were derived from the DNA, and the V and J assignments and clone size from that table. The repertoire has fewer than 250,000 clones, about 81% of them found once; the top ten carry 6%. Germline trimming cut 5 bases from V and 7 bases from J; bases unmatched to any gene: 6. Germline lookup yields CDR1 LNHDA and CDR2 SQIVND (reference sequence). The CDR3 is made up of 15 amino acids. General observations from the study: Sequencing depth across donors, presence/absence analyses assumed, was roughly uniform.

The sequencing input was PBMCs. The V call is TRBV19, the J call TRBJ2-1, with 12 bases matching TRBD2. The source is a man aged 35 to 55 in good health and CMV-seropositive. This CDR3 reads CASSPLGLAGNEQFF. The CDR3 region has the DNA TGTGCCAGTAGTCCTCTAGGACTAGCGGGAAATGAGCAGTTCTTC.